This T cell receptor (beta chain) was profiled in a study of blood T cell repertoires in COVID-19. About the research overall: Italy, Spain and the United States were the sources of the convalescent and acute COVID-19 samples. The analysed material was cDNA or gDNA that came from T cells, B-cell-depleted T cells, or PBMCs.

Source study methods: By means of reference gene primer amplification, nucleated cell counts were estimated. Libraries were prepared by immunoSEQ multiplex PCR; TCRdb keeps only in-frame clonotypes and omits some of them. From that table come the V and J calls and clone size; the DNA was used to work out D and trimming. The sample shows tens of thousands of clones, over 75% of them seen only once. The CDR3 length is 13 residues. The V gene's germline CDR1 is LNHDA and CDR2 SQIVND (reference sequence). V lost 10 bases and J lost 2, with 15 bases in between. Sequencing used peripheral blood. The chain employs TRBV19 and TRBJ2-7, with a possible D match to TRBD2 (6 bases). The receptor's source is a woman aged 80 or older with acute or convalescent COVID-19. CDR3 DNA: TGTGCCACCTCTAGCGTTCTTACCTACGAGCAGTACTTC. Translated, it gives CATSSVLTYEQYF.